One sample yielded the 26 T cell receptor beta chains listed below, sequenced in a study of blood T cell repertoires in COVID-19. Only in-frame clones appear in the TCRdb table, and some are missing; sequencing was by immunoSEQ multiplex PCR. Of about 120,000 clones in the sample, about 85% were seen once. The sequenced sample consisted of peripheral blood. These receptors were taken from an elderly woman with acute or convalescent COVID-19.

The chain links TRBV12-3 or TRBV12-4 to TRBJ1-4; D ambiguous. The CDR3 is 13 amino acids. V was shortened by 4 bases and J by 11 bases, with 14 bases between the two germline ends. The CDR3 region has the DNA TGTGCCAGCAGTTACAGCCTCGCCCGGAAACTGTTTTTT. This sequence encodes CASSYSLARKLFF.

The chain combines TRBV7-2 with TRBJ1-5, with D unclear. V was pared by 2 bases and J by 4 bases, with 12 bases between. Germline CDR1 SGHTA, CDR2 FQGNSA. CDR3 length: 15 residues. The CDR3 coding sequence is TGTGCCAGCAGCTTATGGTCTACCCCAAATCAGCCCCAGCATTTT. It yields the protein CASSLWSTPNQPQHF.

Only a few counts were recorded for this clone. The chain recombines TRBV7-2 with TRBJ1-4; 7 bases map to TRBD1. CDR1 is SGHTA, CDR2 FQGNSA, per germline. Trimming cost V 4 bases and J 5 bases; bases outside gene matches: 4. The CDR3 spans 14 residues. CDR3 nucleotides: TGTGCCAGCAGCTCGACAGGGAGAAATGAAAAACTGTTTTTT. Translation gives CASSSTGRNEKLFF.

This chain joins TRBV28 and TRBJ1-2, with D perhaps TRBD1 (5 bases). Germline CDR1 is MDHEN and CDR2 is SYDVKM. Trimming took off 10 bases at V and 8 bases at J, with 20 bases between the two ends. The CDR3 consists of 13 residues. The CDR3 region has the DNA TGTGCCACCGTACTATCAGGGTTGAGGGGCTACACCTTC. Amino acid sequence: CATVLSGLRGYTF.

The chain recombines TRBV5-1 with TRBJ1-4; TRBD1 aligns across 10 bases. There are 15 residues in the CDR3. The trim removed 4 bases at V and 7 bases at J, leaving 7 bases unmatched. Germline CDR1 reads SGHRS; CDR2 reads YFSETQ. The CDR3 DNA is TGCGCCAGCAGCCGAGGGGGACAGGGGTTTGAAAAACTGTTTTTT. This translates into CASSRGGQGFEKLFF.

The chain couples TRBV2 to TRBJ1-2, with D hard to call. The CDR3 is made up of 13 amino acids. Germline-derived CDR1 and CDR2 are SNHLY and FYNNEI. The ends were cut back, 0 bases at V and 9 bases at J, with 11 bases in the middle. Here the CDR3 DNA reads TGTGCCAGCAGTGAAGCGCTTCTGGGCCGCTACACCTTC. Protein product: CASSEALLGRYTF.

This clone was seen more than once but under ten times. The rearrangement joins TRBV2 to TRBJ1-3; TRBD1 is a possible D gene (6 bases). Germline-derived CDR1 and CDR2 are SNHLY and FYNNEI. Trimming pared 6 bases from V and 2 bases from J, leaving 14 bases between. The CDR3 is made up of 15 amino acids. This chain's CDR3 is CASRATQGTGNTIYF. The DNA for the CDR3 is TGTGCCAGCAGGGCGACCCAGGGGACTGGAAACACCATATATTTT.

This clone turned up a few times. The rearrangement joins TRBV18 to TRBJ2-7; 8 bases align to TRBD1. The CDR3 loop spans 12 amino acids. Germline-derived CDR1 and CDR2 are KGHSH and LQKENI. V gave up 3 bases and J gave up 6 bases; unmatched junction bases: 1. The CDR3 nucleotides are TGTGCCAGCTCACCCACAGGGGGCGAGCAGTACGTC. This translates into CASSPTGGEQYV.

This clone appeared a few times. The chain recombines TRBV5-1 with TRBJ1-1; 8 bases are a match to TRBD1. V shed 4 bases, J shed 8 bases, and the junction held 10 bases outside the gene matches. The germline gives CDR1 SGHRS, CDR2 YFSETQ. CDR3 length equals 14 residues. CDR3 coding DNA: TGCGCCAGCAGCCGGACAGGGACGAAGCTAGAAGCTTTCTTT. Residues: CASSRTGTKLEAFF.

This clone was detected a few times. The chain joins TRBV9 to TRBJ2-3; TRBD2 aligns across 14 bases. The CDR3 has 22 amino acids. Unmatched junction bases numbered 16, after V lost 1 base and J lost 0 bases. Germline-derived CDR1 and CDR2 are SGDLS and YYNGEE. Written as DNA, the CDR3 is TGTGCCAGCAGCGTAAACTTAAGAGGACTAGCGGGGGGTCTTACTAGCACAGATACGCAGTATTTT. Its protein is CASSVNLRGLAGGLTSTDTQYF.

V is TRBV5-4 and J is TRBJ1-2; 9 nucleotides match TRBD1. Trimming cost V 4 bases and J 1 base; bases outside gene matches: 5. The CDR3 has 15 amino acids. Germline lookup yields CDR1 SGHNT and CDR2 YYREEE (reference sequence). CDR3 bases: TGTGCCAGCAGCCCCGGGACAGGGAGTAACTATGGCTACACCTTC. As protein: CASSPGTGSNYGYTF.

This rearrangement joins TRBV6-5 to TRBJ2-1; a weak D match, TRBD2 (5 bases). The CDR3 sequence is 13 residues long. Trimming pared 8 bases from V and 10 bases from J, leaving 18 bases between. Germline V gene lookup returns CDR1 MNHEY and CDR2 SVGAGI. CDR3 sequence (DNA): TGTGCCAGCTGGACTGGGTTTGGATGGGAGCAGTTCTTC. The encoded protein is CASWTGFGWEQFF.

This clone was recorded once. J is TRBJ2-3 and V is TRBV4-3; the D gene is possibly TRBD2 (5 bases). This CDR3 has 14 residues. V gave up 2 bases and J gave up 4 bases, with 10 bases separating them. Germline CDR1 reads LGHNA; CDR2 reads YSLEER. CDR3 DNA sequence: TGCGCCAGCAGCCAATTGAAGGGAGCAGATACGCAGTATTTT. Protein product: CASSQLKGADTQYF.

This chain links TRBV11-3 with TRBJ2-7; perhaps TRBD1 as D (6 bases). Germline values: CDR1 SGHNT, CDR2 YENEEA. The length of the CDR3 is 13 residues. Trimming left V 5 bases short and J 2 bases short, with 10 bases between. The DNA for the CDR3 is TGTGCCAGCAGCGAGACAGGAACCTACGAGCAGTACTTC. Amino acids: CASSETGTYEQYF.

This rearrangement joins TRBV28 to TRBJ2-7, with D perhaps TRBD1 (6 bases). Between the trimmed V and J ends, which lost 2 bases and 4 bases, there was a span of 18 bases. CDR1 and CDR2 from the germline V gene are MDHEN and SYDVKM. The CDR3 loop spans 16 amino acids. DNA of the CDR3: TGTGCCAGCAGTTTAGGGCGCTGGGGGCAGGGATACGAGCAGTACGTC. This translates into CASSLGRWGQGYEQYV.

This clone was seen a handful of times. The chain's CDR3 is CASSLTEAFF. CDR3 nucleotide sequence: TGTGCCAGCAGCTTGACAGAGGCTTTCTTT. The chain couples TRBV11-2 to TRBJ1-1; a weak D match, TRBD1 (5 bases). This CDR3 has 10 residues. V lost 3 bases and J 11 bases, leaving 7 bases between the germline ends. Looked up from germline, CDR1 is SGHAT and CDR2 is FQNNGV.

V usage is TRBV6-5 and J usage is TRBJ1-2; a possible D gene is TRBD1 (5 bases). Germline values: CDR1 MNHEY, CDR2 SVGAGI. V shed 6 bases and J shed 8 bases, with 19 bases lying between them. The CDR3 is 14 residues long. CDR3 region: CASRRSSQGRGYTF. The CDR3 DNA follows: TGTGCCAGCAGGCGCTCCTCGCAGGGCCGCGGCTACACCTTC.

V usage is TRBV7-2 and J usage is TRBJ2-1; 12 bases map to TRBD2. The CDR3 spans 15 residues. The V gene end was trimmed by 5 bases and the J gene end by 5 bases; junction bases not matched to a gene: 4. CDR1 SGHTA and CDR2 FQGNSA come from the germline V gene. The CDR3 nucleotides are TGTGCCAGCAGCCGCGGACTAGCGGGGAACAATGAGCAGTTCTTC. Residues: CASSRGLAGNNEQFF.

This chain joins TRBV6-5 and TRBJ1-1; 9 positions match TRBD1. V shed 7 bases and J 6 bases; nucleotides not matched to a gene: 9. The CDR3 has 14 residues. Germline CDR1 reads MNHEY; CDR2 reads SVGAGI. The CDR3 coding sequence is TGTGCCAGCATCTCGACAGGGGGTGCCCCTGAAGCTTTCTTT. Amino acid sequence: CASISTGGAPEAFF.

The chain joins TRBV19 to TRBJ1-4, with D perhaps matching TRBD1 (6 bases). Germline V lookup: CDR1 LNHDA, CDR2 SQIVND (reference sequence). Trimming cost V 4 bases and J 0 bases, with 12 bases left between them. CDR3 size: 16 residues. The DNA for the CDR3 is TGTGCCAGTAGTAGAGCCACAGGGCCAACTAATGAAAAACTGTTTTTT. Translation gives CASSRATGPTNEKLFF.

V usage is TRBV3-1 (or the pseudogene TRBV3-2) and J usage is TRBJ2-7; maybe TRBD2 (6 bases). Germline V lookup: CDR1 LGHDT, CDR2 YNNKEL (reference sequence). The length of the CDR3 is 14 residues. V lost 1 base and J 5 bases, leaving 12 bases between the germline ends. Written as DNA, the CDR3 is TGTGCCAGCAGCCAAGCGTCCGGAGGGGACGAGCAGTACTTC. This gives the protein CASSQASGGDEQYF.

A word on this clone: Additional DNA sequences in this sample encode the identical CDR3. CDR3 coding DNA: TGTGCCAGCAGCGGCCAGGACAGGGGCCTAGACACCATATATTTT. Its protein product is CASSGQDRGLDTIYF. The chain employs TRBV3-1 (or the pseudogene TRBV3-2) and TRBJ1-3, with 9 bases aligning to TRBD1. The germline V gene encodes CDR1 LGHDT and CDR2 YNNKEL (reference sequence). The V and J ends lost 5 bases and 8 bases, in that order; junction bases with no gene match: 10. The CDR3 has 15 amino acids.

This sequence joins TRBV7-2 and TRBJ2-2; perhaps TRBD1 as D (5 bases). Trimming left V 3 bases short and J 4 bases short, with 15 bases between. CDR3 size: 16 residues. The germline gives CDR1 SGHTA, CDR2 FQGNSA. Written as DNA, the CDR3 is TGTGCCAGCAGCTTGGGCGCGTGGACAAGCACCGGGGAGCTGTTTTTT. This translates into CASSLGAWTSTGELFF.

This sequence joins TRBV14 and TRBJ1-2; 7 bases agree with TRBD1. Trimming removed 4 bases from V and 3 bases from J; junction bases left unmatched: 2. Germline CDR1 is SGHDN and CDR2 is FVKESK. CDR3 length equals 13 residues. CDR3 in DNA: TGTGCCAGCAGCCGTGACAGGGACTATGGCTACACCTTC. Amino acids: CASSRDRDYGYTF.

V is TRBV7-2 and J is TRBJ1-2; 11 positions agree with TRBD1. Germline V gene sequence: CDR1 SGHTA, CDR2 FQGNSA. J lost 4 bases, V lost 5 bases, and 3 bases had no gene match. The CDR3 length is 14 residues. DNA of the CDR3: TGTGCCAGCAGCACGGGACAGGGGGGCTATGGCTACACCTTC. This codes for CASSTGQGGYGYTF. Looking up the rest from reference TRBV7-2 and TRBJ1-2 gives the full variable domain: GAGVSQSPSNKVTEKGKDVELRCDPISGHTALYWYRQSLGQGLEFLIYFQGNSAPDKSGLPSDRFSAERTGGSVSTLTIQRTQQEDSAVYLCASSTGQGGYGYTFGSGTRLTVV.

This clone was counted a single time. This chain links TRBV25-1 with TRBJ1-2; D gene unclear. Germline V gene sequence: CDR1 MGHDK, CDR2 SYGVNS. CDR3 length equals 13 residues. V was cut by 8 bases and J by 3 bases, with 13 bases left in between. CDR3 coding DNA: TGTGCCAGCTCAATGGCCGGGGACTATGGCTACACCTTC. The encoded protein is CASSMAGDYGYTF.